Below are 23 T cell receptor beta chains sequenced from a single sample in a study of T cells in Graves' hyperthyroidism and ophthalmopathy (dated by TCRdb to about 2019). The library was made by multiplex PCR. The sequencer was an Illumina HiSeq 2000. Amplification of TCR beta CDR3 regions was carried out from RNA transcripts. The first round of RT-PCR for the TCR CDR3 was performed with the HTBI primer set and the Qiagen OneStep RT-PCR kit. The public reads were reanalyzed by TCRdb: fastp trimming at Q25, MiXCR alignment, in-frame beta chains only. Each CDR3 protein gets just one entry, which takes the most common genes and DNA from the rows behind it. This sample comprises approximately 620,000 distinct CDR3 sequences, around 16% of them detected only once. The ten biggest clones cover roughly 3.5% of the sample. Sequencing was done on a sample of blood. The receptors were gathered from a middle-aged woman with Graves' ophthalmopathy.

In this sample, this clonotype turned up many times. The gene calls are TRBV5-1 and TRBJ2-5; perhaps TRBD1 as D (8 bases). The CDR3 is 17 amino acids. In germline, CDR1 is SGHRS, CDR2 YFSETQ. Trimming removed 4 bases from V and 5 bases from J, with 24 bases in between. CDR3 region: CASSRGQGGSVYETQYF. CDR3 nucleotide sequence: TGCGCCAGCAGCCGCGGACAGGGAGGGAGCGTTTATGAGACCCAGTACTTC.

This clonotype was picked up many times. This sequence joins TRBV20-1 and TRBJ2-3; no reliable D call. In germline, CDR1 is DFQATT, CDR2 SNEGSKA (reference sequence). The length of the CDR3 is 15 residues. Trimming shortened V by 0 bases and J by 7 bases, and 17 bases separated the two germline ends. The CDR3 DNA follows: TGCAGTGCTAGAGATCGAGAGGCGGCGAGAAATACGCAGTATTTT. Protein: CSARDREAARNTQYF.

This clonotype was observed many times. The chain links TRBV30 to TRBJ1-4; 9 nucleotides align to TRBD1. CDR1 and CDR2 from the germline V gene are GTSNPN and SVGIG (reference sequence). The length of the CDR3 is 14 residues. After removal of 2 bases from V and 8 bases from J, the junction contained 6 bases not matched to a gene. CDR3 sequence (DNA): TGTGCCTGGAGTTCTGGACAGGGGAAGGAAAAACTGTTTTTT. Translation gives CAWSSGQGKEKLFF. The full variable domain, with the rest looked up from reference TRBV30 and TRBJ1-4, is SQTIHQWPATLVQPVGSPLSLECTVEGTSNPNLYWYRQAAGRGLQLLFYSVGIGQISSEVPQNLSASRPQDRQFILSSKKLLLSDSGFYLCAWSSGQGKEKLFFGSGTQLSVL.

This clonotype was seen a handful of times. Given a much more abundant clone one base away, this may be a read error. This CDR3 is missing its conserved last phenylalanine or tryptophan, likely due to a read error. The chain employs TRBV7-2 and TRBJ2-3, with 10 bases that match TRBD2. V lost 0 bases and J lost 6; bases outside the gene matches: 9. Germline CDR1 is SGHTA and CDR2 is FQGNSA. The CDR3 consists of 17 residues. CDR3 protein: CASSLAPLAGARDTQYS. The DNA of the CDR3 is TGTGCCAGCAGCTTAGCCCCCCTAGCGGGAGCGAGGGATACGCAGTATTCT.

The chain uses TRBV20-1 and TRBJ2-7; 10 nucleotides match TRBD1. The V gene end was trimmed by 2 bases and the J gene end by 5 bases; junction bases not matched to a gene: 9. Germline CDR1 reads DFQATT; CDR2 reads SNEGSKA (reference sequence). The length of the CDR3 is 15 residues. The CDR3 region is CSARTRGQGVNEQYF. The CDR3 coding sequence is TGCAGTGCTAGAACCCGTGGACAGGGGGTCAACGAGCAGTACTTC.

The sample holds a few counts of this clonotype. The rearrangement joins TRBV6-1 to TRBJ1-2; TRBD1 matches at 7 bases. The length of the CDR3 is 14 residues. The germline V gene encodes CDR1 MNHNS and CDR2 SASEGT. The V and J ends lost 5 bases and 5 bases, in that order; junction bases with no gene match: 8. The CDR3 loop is CASSFRTGGYGYTF. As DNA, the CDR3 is TGTGCCAGCAGTTTTCGGACAGGCGGTTATGGCTACACCTTC.

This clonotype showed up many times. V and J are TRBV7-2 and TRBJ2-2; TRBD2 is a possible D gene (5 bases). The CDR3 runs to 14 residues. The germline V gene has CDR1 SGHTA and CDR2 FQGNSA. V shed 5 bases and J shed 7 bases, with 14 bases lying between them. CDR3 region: CASSPLAEGGELFF. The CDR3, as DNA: TGTGCCAGCAGCCCCCTGGCCGAGGGCGGGGAGCTGTTTTTT.

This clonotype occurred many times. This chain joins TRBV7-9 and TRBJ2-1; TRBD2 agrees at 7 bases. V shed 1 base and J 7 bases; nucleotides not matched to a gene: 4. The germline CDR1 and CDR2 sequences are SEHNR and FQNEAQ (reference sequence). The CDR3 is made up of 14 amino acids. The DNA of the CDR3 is TGTGCCAGCAGCTTAGGTCGGGGGGAGAATGAGCAGTTCTTC. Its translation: CASSLGRGENEQFF.

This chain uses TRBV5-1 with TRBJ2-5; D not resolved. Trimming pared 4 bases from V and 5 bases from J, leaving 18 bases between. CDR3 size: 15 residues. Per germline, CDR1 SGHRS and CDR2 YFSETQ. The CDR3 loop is CASSQGLTLGETQYF. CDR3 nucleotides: TGCGCCAGCAGCCAAGGGCTAACCCTGGGGGAGACCCAGTACTTC.

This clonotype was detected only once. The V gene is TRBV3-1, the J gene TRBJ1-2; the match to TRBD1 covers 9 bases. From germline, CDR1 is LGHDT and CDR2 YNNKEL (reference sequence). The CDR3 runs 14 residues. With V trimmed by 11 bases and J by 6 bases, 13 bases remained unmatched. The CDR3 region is CAGRLTGTGNGYTF. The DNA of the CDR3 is TGTGCCGGGAGGTTGACCGGGACAGGGAATGGCTACACCTTC. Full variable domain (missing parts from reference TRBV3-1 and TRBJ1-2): DTAVSQTPKYLVTQMGNDKSIKCEQNLGHDTMYWYKQDSKKFLKIMFSYNNKELIINETVPNRFSPKSPDKAHLNLHINSLELGDSAVYFCAGRLTGTGNGYTFGSGTRLTVV.

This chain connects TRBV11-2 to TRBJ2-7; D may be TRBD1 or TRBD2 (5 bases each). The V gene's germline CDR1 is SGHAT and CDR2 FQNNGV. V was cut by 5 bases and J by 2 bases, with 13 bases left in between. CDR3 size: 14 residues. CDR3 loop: CASSRRDGPYEQYF. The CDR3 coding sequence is TGTGCCAGCAGCCGAAGGGACGGCCCCTACGAGCAGTACTTC.

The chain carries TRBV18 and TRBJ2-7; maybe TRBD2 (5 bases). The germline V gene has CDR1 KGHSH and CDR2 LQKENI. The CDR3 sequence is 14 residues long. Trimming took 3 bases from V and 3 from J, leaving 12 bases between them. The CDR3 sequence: CASSPPERDYEQYF. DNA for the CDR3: TGTGCCAGCTCACCGCCCGAGAGGGACTACGAGCAGTACTTC.

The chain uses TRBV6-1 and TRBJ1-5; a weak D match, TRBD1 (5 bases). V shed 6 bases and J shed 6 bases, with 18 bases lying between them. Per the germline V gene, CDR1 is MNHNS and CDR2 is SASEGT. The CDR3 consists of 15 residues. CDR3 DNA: TGTGCCAGCAGCAGGCGGGGCGATTTAAGTCAGCCCCAGCATTTT. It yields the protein CASSRRGDLSQPQHF.

CDR3 protein: CASSQDRTVYGYTF. The CDR3 DNA is TGCGCCAGCAGCCAAGATAGGACAGTCTATGGCTACACCTTC. This chain joins TRBV4-1 and TRBJ1-2, with D tentatively TRBD1 (6 bases). This CDR3 is 14 amino acids long. V was cut by 0 bases and J by 4 bases, with 9 bases left in between. The germline CDR1 and CDR2 sequences are MGHRA and YSYEKL.

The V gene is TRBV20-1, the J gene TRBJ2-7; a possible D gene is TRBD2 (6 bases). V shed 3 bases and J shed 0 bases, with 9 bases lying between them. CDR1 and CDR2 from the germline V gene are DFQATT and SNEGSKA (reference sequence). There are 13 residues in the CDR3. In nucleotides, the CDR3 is TGCAGTGCTAGTGGAGGGATCTCCTACGAGCAGTACTTC. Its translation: CSASGGISYEQYF.

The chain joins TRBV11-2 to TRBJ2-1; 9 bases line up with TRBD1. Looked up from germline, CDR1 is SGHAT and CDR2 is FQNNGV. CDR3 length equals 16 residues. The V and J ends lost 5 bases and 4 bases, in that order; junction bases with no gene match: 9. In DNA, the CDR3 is TGTGCCAGCAGCCATGGGCATGGGACAGGGTACAATGAGCAGTTCTTC. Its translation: CASSHGHGTGYNEQFF.

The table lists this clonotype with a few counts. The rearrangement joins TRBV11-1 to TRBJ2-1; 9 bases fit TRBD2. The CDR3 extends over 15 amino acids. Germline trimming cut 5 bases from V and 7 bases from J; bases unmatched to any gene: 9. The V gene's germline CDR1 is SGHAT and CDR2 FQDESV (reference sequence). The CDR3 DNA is TGTGCCAGCAGCGATACCGGGACTAGCCTTAATGAGCAGTTCTTC. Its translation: CASSDTGTSLNEQFF. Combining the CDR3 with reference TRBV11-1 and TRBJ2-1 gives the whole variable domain EAEVAQSPRYKITEKSQAVAFWCDPISGHATLYWYRQILGQGPELLVQFQDESVVDDSQLPKDRFSAERLKGVDSTLKIQPAELGDSAMYLCASSDTGTSLNEQFFGPGTRLTVL.

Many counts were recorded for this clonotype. Here the CDR3 DNA reads TGTGCCAGCTCACCACGCAACGGGGCCTACAATGAGCAGTTCTTC. Its translation is CASSPRNGAYNEQFF. The rearrangement joins TRBV18 to TRBJ2-1, with a weak D call TRBD2 (5 bases). Trimming removed 1 base at V and 2 bases at J, with 9 bases between. The germline V gene has CDR1 KGHSH and CDR2 LQKENI. This CDR3 is 15 amino acids long.

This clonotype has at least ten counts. CDR3 in amino acids: CASSPIYNEQFF. The CDR3 DNA follows: TGTGCCAGCAGCCCCATCTACAATGAGCAGTTCTTC. This rearrangement joins TRBV2 to TRBJ2-1; D call uncertain. The CDR3 spans 12 residues. The V end lost 6 bases, the J end lost 3 bases, and 6 bases lay between the germline ends. Looked up from germline, CDR1 is SNHLY and CDR2 is FYNNEI.

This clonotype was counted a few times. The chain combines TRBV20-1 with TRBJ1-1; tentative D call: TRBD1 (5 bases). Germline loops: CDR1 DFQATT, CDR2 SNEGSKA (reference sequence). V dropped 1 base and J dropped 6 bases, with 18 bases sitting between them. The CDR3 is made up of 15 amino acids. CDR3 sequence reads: CSARVDYRGTAEAFF. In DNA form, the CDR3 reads TGCAGTGCTAGAGTTGATTACAGAGGGACCGCTGAAGCTTTCTTT.

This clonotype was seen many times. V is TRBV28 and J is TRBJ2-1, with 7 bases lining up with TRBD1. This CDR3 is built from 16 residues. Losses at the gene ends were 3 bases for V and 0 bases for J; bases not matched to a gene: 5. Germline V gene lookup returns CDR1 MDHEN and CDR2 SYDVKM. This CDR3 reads CASSLFEGASYNEQFF. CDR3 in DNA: TGTGCCAGCAGTTTGTTTGAGGGGGCCTCCTACAATGAGCAGTTCTTC.

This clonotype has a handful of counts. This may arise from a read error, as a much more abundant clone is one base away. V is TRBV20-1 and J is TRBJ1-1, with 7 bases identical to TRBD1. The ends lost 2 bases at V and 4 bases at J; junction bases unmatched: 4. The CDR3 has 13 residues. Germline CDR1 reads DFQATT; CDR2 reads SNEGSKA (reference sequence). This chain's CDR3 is CSARNYRGTEAFF. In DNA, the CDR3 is TGCAGTGCTAGAAATTACAGGGGCACTGAAGCTTTCTTT.

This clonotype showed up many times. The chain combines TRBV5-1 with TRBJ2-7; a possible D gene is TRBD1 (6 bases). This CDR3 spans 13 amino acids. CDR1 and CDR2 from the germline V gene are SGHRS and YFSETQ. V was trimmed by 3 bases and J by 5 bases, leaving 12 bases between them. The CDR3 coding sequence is TGCGCCAGCAGCTCGGGACAACTGAACGAGCAGTACTTC. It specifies CASSSGQLNEQYF.